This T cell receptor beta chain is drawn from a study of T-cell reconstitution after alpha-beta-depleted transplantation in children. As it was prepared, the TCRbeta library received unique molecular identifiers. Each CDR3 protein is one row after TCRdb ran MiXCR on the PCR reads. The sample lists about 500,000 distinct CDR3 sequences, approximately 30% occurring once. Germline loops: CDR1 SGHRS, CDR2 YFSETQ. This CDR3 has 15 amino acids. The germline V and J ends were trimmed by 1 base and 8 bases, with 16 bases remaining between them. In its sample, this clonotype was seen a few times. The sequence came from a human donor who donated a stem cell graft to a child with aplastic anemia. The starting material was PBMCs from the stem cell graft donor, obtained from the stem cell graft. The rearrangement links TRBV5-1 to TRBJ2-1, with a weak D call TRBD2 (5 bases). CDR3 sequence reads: CASSLSRTFGDEQFF. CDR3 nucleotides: TGCGCCAGCAGCTTGAGCAGGACTTTTGGGGATGAGCAGTTCTTC.